A selection of T cell receptor beta chains follows, all from one sample in a study of blood T cell repertoires in COVID-19. Clones were read by immunoSEQ multiplex PCR, and TCRdb kept only the in-frame ones, dropping some. This table has 55,000 to 75,000 clones, about 90% appearing once. Sample: peripheral blood. Receptor source: a man aged 55 to 70 with acute or convalescent COVID-19. CDR3s include the opening cysteine and the closing phenylalanine or tryptophan. D genes are given only for firm matches. A clone size is listed for some rows: how often the clone was seen (once, few, many), or a class if it is expanded.

v_gene	d_gene	abundance	j_gene	CDR3nt	CDR3aa
TRBV29-1	-	-	TRBJ1-1	TGCAGCGTTGGGAGTGAAGCTTTCTTT	CSVGSEAFF
TRBV12-5	TRBD1	-	TRBJ2-3	TGTGCTAGTGGTTGGGGACAGGGGGGCACAGATACGCAGTATTTT	CASGWGQGGTDTQYF
TRBV2	-	-	TRBJ1-6	TGTGCCAGCAGATTGGGACTTCCACCCCTCCACTTT	CASRLGLPPLHF
TRBV7-9	TRBD1	few	TRBJ1-1	TGTGCCAGCAGCCCGCGACAGGGGATTGAAGCTTTCTTT	CASSPRQGIEAFF
TRBV27	-	-	TRBJ1-1	TGTGCCACCAACGACAGGAACACTGAAGCTTTCTTT	CATNDRNTEAFF
TRBV2	-	-	TRBJ1-6	TGTGCCAGCACCGGCGGGGGGGCTAGTTATTCACCCCTCCACTTT	CASTGGGASYSPLHF
TRBV2	-	once	TRBJ1-1	TGTGCCAGCAAGAGGGACATGAACACTGAAGCTTTCTTT	CASKRDMNTEAFF
TRBV30	TRBD1	-	TRBJ1-1	TGTGCCTGGAAGCCCCCCGACAGGGGCACTGAAGCTTTCTTT	CAWKPPDRGTEAFF
TRBV19	TRBD1	once	TRBJ2-5	TGTGCCAGTAACACCGTGGGACAGGGGTTCGGGACCCAGTACTTC	CASNTVGQGFGTQYF
TRBV7-2	TRBD1	-	TRBJ1-1	TGTGCCAGCAGCGTAGACAGGGACACTGAAGCTTTCTTT	CASSVDRDTEAFF
TRBV29-1	-	-	TRBJ1-3	TGCAGCGTCTCTACAGGGACTGGAAACACCATATATTTT	CSVSTGTGNTIYF
TRBV5-1	TRBD1	-	TRBJ2-7	TGCGCCAGCAGCTTGGCGACAGGGGGCAAAACGGAGCAGTACTTC	CASSLATGGKTEQYF
TRBV5-1	TRBD2	-	TRBJ2-5	TGCGCCAGCAGCTTGAGTGGTCTAGCGGGGGGCCGTGAGACCCAGTACTTC	CASSLSGLAGGRETQYF
TRBV9	-	once	TRBJ1-1	TGTGCCAGCAGCGTAGATGTGGGGGCGAGGGGTGAAGCTTTCTTT	CASSVDVGARGEAFF
TRBV25-1	TRBD1	-	TRBJ1-1	TGTGCCAGCAGTGGGAGGATTAGGGACAGTGAAGCTTTCTTT	CASSGRIRDSEAFF
TRBV30	-	-	TRBJ1-1	TGTGCCTGGAGTCGGGGAACTGAAGCTTTCTTT	CAWSRGTEAFF
TRBV24-1	-	-	TRBJ2-3	TGTGCCACCAGTGATTTCAGGTCTAGCACAGATACGCAGTATTTT	CATSDFRSSTDTQYF
TRBV7-8	-	-	TRBJ1-1	TGTGCCAGCAGCTTAACCGGGACGGGACAGAACACTGAAGCTTTCTTT	CASSLTGTGQNTEAFF
TRBV6-5	-	-	TRBJ1-1	TGTGCCAGCAGTTACACCCTTCCCGACGGACAGTATGAAGCTTTCTTT	CASSYTLPDGQYEAFF
TRBV2	-	-	TRBJ1-2	TGTGCCAGCAGTGAAGCAGCGTATGGCTACACCTTC	CASSEAAYGYTF
TRBV24-1	TRBD1	-	TRBJ1-2	TGTGCCACCAGTGATCCCCCCGGACAGGGAGGTTCTAACTATGGCTACACCTTC	CATSDPPGQGGSNYGYTF
TRBV5-6	TRBD2	-	TRBJ2-7	TGTGCCAGCAGCTTGGATGCAGCGGGGAGCTCCTACGAGCAGTACTTC	CASSLDAAGSSYEQYF